This T cell receptor beta chain was retrieved from a study of T cell responses to AZD1222 COVID-19 vaccine. Turning to the study itself: Recipients boosted at about 4 weeks or about 12 weeks are pooled.

Of note for this clone: The target antigen is unknown.

Germline V gene sequence: CDR1 LGHNT, CDR2 FRNRAP. Trimming took 3 bases from V and 7 from J, leaving 22 bases between them. The CDR3 is 17 residues long. The data were produced by immunoSEQ multiplex PCR, yet TCRdb's version contains in-frame clones alone and is incomplete. The table records some 160,000 clones, approximately 90% of them present only once. General study results and limits: Among spike-specific TCRs, nearly half reportedly target unmutated variant regions. The donors showed a predominance of white British ancestry and of females, with possible underestimation of clonal diversity. Spike-specific TCR breadth and depth both grew after two AZD1222 doses.

The sequencing here drew on peripheral blood, taken on day 0 of AZD1222 vaccination. The receptor comes from an adult in good health. This chain links TRBV12-5 with TRBJ2-1; D perhaps matches TRBD1 (5 bases). The CDR3: CASGFGQGRFFFNEQFF. CDR3 in DNA: TGTGCTAGTGGTTTTGGGCAGGGTCGGTTTTTTTTTAATGAGCAGTTCTTC.